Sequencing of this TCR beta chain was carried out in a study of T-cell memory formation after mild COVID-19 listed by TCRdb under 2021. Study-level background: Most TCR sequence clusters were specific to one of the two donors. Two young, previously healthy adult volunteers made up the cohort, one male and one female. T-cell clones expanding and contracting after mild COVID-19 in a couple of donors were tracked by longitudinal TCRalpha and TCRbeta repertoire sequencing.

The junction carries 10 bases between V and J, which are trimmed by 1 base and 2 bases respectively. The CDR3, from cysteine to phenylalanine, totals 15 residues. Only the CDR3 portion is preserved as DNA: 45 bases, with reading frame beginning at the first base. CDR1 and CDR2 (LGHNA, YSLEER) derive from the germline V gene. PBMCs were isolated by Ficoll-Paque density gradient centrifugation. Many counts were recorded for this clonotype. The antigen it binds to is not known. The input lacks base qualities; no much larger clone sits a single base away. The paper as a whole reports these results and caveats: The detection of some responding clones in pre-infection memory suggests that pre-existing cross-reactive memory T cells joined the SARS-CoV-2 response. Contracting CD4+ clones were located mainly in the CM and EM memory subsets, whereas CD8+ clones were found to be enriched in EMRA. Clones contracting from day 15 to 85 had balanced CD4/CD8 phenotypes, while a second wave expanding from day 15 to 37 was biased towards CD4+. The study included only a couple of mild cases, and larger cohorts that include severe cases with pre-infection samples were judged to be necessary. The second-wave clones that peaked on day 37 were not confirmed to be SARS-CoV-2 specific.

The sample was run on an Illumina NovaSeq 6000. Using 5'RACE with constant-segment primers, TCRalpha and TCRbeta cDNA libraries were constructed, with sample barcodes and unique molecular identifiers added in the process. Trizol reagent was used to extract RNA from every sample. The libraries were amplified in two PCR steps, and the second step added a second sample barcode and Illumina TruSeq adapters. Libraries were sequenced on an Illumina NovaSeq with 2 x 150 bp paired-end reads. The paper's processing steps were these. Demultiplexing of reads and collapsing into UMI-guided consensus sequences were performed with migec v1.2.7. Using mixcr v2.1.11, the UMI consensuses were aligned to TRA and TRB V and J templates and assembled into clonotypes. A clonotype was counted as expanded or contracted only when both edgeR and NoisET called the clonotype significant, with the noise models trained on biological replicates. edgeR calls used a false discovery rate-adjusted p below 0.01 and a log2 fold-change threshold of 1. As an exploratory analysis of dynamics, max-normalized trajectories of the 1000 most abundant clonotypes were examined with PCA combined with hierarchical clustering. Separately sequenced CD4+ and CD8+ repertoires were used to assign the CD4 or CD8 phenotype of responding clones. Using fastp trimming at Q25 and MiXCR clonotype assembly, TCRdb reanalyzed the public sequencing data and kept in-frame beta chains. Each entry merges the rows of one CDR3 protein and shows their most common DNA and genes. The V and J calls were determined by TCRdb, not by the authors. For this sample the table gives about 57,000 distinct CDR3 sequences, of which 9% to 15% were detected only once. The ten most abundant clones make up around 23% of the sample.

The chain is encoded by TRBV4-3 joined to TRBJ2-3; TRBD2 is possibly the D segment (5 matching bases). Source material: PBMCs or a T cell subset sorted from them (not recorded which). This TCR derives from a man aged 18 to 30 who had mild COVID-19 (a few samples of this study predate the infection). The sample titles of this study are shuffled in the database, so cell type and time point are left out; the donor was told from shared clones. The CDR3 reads CASSQVGVFTDTQYF. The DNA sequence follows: TGCGCCAGCAGCCAAGTCGGGGTTTTCACAGATACGCAGTATTTT.